Listed here are 6 T cell receptor beta chains from one sample, sequenced in a study of blood T cells in healthy people across ages. Primed by a sample-barcoded 5' primer and a J-beta primer mix, a second PCR proceeded for about 7 to 11 cycles. TCRdb fed the 5' RACE reads into MiXCR, producing one record per CDR3 protein. The sample records hundreds of thousands of distinct CDR3 sequences, roughly 30% being singletons. Sequencing was performed on blood. These receptors originate from a woman of 80 years or more in good health.

Note on this clonotype: An end of the junction does not agree with germline; a read error may underlie this. The rearrangement uses TRBV20-1 and TRBJ1-1; D gene unclear. Germline assignment: CDR1 DFQATT and CDR2 SNEGSKA (reference sequence). The CDR3 has 13 residues. The CDR3 reads CSASYAMNTEAFF. In DNA form, the CDR3 reads TGCAGTGCTAGCTATGCAATGAACACGGAAGCTTTCTTT.

A single count supports this clonotype. The chain links TRBV5-1 to TRBJ2-7; D is possibly TRBD1 or TRBD2 (5 bases each). CDR3 size: 15 residues. V was clipped by 4 bases and J by 0 bases, with 14 bases between them. Germline loops: CDR1 SGHRS, CDR2 YFSETQ. The DNA of the CDR3 is TGCGCCAGCAGCCCTTGGCAGGGACCCTCCTACGAGCAGTACTTC. This translates into CASSPWQGPSYEQYF.

This clonotype was observed at least ten times. The chain links TRBV20-1 to TRBJ1-6; possibly TRBD1 for D (6 bases). Trimming removed 1 base at V and 6 bases at J, with 25 bases between. This CDR3 has 19 amino acids. Germline loops: CDR1 DFQATT, CDR2 SNEGSKA (reference sequence). The CDR3 sequence: CSARAPDRMEGGGNSPLHF. The CDR3 coding sequence is TGCAGTGCTAGAGCTCCTGACAGGATGGAGGGTGGGGGTAATTCACCCCTCCACTTT.

This clonotype was observed many times. The V gene is TRBV5-1, the J gene TRBJ2-5; 8 bases align to TRBD2. With V trimmed by 0 bases and J by 5 bases, 6 bases remained unmatched. This CDR3 spans 15 amino acids. Per germline, CDR1 SGHRS and CDR2 YFSETQ. This chain's CDR3 is CASSLEGLDLETQYF. In nucleotides, the CDR3 is TGCGCCAGCAGCTTGGAGGGACTAGATTTGGAGACCCAGTACTTC.

This clonotype was counted ten times or more. The CDR3 sequence is CASSVRLAGGGETQYF. The CDR3 DNA reads as TGTGCCAGCAGCGTCCGACTAGCGGGGGGGGGAGAGACCCAGTACTTC. V usage is TRBV13 and J usage is TRBJ2-5, with 14 bases lining up with TRBD2. The CDR3 is 16 residues long. Germline assignment: CDR1 PRHDT and CDR2 FYEKMQ (reference sequence). The trim removed 5 bases at V and 4 bases at J, leaving 6 bases unmatched.

The chain employs TRBV7-3 and TRBJ2-3; no clear D gene. Per germline, CDR1 SGHTA and CDR2 FQGTGA. This CDR3 spans 13 amino acids. The germline V and J ends were trimmed by 5 bases and 2 bases, with 8 bases remaining between them. The CDR3 nucleotides are TGTGCCAGCAGCCAAGACAACACAGATACGCAGTATTTT. This sequence encodes CASSQDNTDTQYF.